This TCR beta chain was profiled in a study of blood T cell repertoires in COVID-19. Study information: In each case, the material was cDNA or gDNA derived from T cells, B-cell-depleted T cells, or PBMCs.

The germline V gene has CDR1 SGHKS and CDR2 YYEKEE (reference sequence). The CDR3 is 16 residues long. V shed 1 base and J shed 2 bases, with 15 bases lying between them. Profiling relied on immunoSEQ multiplex PCR, and the TCRdb table lists in-frame clones only, not all of them. Of about 310,000 clones detected, roughly 89% appear once; the ten largest clones hold 8.5% to 10%. The specimen was PBMCs or T cells enriched from blood (not recorded which). The TCR was taken from a woman aged 18-30 years who had recovered from COVID-19. This chain links TRBV5-5 with TRBJ2-5, with D possibly TRBD1 on 5 matching bases. In DNA, the CDR3 is TGTGCCAGCAGCTTGCGACGGACATTCTCTCAAGAGACCCAGTACTTC. This gives the protein CASSLRRTFSQETQYF.